The 5 T cell receptor beta chains below come from one sample, sequenced in a study of Ad26.COV2.S vaccination and SARS-CoV-2 variants (dated by TCRdb to about 2021). Library method: the immunoSEQ multiplex PCR assay. Imported from immuneACCESS, the table was reduced by TCRdb to in-frame sequences with V and J called. These copies leave out some clones; in studies compared against another copy, an unresolved V gene accounts for under half, and the cause of the remainder is not known. The sample table lists hundreds of thousands of clones, about 87% of them with a count of one. Approximately 5.9% of the sample belongs to the ten largest clones. The treatment or condition tag for this specimen amounts to: 15 to 20 received Ad26.COV2.S at low or high dose, single or two shots; several received placebo; per-sample allocation not given. For vaccine and placebo recipients, repertoires were sequenced using samples collected on day 63 after the first injection.

The starting material was peripheral blood, obtained in a trial of Ad26.COV2.S vaccine versus placebo. The receptors derive from a person between 18 and 65 years old who received the Ad26.COV2.S COVID-19 vaccine or a placebo.

The chain recombines TRBV7-2 with TRBJ1-5; no definite D call. CDR1 is SGHTA and CDR2 is FQGNSA in the germline V gene. V was clipped by 5 bases and J by 11 bases, with 22 bases between them. This CDR3 spans 15 amino acids. CDR3 sequence reads: CASSPWVDRPIAQHF. The DNA for the CDR3 is TGTGCCAGCAGCCCTTGGGTCGATCGGCCGATTGCCCAGCATTTT.

The chain combines TRBV13 with TRBJ2-2, with TRBD1 as a possible D gene (6 bases). Germline CDR1 PRHDT, CDR2 FYEKMQ (reference sequence). CDR3 length: 16 residues. V dropped 5 bases and J dropped 3 bases, with 16 bases sitting between them. The CDR3 sequence: CASSEDRDTYTGELFF. The DNA for the CDR3 is TGTGCCAGCAGCGAGGACCGGGACACCTACACCGGGGAGCTGTTTTTT.

The CDR3 protein is CASSRGRVGTEAFF. The CDR3 bases are TGTGCCAGCAGCCGCGGGAGGGTGGGCACTGAAGCTTTCTTT. The J gene is TRBJ1-1, the V gene TRBV4-2; D ambiguous. The V gene lost 4 bases and the J gene lost 4 bases, with 13 bases spanning the gap. Per germline, CDR1 LGHNA and CDR2 YNFKEQ. The CDR3 covers 14 residues.

This clone was detected only once. The gene calls are TRBV6-4 and TRBJ2-7, with D perhaps given as TRBD1 or TRBD2 (5 bases each). From germline, CDR1 is MRHNA and CDR2 SNTAGT. This CDR3 has 13 amino acids. V dropped 2 bases and J dropped 10 bases, with 15 bases sitting between them. The CDR3 coding sequence is TGTGCCAGCAGTGACAAGTCCGGGACGGTTCAGTACTTC. Translated: CASSDKSGTVQYF.

V is TRBV12-5 and J is TRBJ1-5; 7 bases map to TRBD1. This CDR3 region has 13 residues. J was trimmed by 5 bases and V by 8 bases; bases with no gene match: 6. The germline V gene encodes CDR1 LGHNT and CDR2 FRNRAP. CDR3 loop: CASRTGTDQPQHF. CDR3 nucleotide sequence: TGTGCTAGTAGAACTGGGACAGATCAGCCCCAGCATTTT.